This TCR beta chain is from a study of shared clonotypes between healthy human individuals. A word on this clone: What it recognizes is unknown.

Sequencing used immunoSEQ multiplex PCR; TCRdb keeps in-frame clones, though not all of them. The sample holds hundreds of thousands of clones, around 67% seen once. Adults of Caucasian background living in Nashville, Tennessee made up all donors. The CDR3 runs to 13 residues. V shed 5 bases, J shed 4 bases, and the junction held 3 bases outside the gene matches. Germline loops: CDR1 SGHDN, CDR2 FVKESK. General observations from the study: Although depth was large, rarefaction showed that sequencing of the sorted subsets was incomplete. Sequencing depth was expected to influence donor clonotype sharing. Of the naive CD4 clonotypes, about 5% were shared across several donors.

The rearrangement links TRBV14 to TRBJ2-7; 9 nucleotides line up with TRBD2. The sequenced sample was memory CD4+ T cells sorted from blood. Subset denoted: CD45RA-negative fraction. This clonotype originated in a woman aged 30 to 39 in good health. The CDR3: CASSLLAGYEQYF. In nucleotides, the CDR3 is TGTGCCAGCAGCTTGCTAGCGGGGTACGAGCAGTACTTC.